The clone carrying this T cell receptor beta chain turned up a few times. Its specificity is not known. The CDR3 is 13 residues long. V lost 6 bases and J lost 3, with 9 bases in between. CDR1 and CDR2 from the germline V gene are MNHEY and SVGEGT. These data come from a study of blood T cells in healthy people across ages. The use of a sample-barcoded 5' primer and a J-beta primer mix characterized a second PCR of roughly 6 to 11 cycles. Via MiXCR, TCRdb re-called the 5' RACE reads, giving one row per CDR3 protein. The data hold 650,000 to 1,000,000 distinct CDR3 sequences, with roughly 40% observed a single time. Study findings and constraints: Percentage of naive T cells showed a strong correlation with TCR beta diversity.

What was sequenced was blood. The sequence came from a man younger than 30 in good health. The chain couples TRBV6-2 or TRBV6-3 to TRBJ1-5, with a weak D call TRBD1 (6 bases). The CDR3: CASSYRVNQPQHF. CDR3 coding DNA: TGTGCCAGCAGCTACAGGGTCAATCAGCCCCAGCATTTT.